This TCR beta chain stems from a study of OX40 agonist ivuxolimab in advanced cancers. Study-level results: Dose levels from 0.1 to 3.0 mg/kg saw CD4+ and CD8+ blood T cells expand clonally by week 6.

Here immunoSEQ multiplex PCR was the method, and the copy in TCRdb shows in-frame clones only, minus some. The sample yields over 90,000 clones, 85% to 90% seen once. The CDR3 loop spans 16 amino acids. Germline CDR1 reads MGHRA; CDR2 reads YSYEKL. Trimming cost V 0 bases and J 3 bases; bases outside gene matches: 8. To note about this clone: The antigen remains unidentified.

This sequence was found in an adult with an advanced solid tumor such as melanoma, head and neck, liver or kidney cancer. The chain carries TRBV4-1 and TRBJ2-7, with 7 nucleotides matching TRBD1. The source was CD4+ or CD8+ T cells sorted from blood, collected in a trial of the OX40 agonist ivuxolimab. The CDR3 protein is CASSQEKRTGGYEQYF. The CDR3 nucleotides are TGCGCCAGCAGCCAAGAGAAAAGGACAGGTGGCTACGAGCAGTACTTC.